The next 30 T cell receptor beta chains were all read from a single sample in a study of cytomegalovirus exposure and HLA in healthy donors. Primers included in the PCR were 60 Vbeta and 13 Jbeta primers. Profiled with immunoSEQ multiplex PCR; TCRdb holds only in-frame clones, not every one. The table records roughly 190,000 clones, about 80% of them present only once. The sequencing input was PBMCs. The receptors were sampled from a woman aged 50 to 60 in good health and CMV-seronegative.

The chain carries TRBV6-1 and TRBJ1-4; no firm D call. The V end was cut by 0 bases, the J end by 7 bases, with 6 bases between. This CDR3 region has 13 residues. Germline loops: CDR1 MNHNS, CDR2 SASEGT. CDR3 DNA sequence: TGTGCCAGCAGTGAAGCGAGGGCTGAAAAACTGTTTTTT. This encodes CASSEARAEKLFF.

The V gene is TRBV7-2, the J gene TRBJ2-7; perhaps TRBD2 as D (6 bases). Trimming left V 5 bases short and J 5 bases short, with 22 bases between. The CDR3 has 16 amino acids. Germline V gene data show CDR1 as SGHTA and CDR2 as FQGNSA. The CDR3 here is CASSLAGPAGRDEQYF. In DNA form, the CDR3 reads TGTGCCAGCAGCCTCGCCGGGCCAGCGGGCCGAGACGAGCAGTACTTC.

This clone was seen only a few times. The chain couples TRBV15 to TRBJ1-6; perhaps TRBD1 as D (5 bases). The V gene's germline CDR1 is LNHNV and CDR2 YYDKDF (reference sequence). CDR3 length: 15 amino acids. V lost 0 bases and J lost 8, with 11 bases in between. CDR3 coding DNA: TGTGCCACCAGCAGAGACCCAGGGATGGATTCACCCCTCCACTTT. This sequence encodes CATSRDPGMDSPLHF.

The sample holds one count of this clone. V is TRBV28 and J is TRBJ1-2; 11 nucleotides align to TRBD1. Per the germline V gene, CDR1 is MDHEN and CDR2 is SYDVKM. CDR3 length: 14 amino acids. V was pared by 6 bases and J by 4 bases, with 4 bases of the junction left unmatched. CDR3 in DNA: TGTGCCAGCAGCCCCGGGACAGGGGGCTATGGCTACACCTTC. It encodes CASSPGTGGYGYTF.

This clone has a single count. For the CDR3, the DNA is TGTGCCAGCAGTCAGGGGAATTCACCCCTCCACTTT. Amino acid sequence: CASSQGNSPLHF. This chain joins TRBV6-5 and TRBJ1-6, with a possible D match to TRBD1 (6 bases). The germline V gene encodes CDR1 MNHEY and CDR2 SVGAGI. Trimming stripped 5 bases from V and 7 bases from J, with 6 bases between. This CDR3 has 12 amino acids.

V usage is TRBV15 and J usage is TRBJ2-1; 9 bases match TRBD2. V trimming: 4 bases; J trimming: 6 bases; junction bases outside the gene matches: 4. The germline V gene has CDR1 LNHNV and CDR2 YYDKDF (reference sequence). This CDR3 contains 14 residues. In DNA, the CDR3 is TGTGCCACCAGCAAGCGGGAGGAGCGCAATGAGCAGTTCTTC. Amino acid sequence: CATSKREERNEQFF. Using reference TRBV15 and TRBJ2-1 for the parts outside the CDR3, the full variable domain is DAMVIQNPRYQVTQFGKPVTLSCSQTLNHNVMYWYQQKSSQAPKLLFHYYDKDFNNEADTPDNFQSRRPNTSFCFLDIRSPGLGDTAMYLCATSKREERNEQFFGPGTRLTVL.

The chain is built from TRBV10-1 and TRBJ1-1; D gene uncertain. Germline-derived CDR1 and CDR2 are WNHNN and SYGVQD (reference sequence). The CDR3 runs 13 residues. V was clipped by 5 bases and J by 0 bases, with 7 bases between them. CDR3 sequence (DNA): TGCGCCAGCAGTCCAGATTTGAACACTGAAGCTTTCTTT. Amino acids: CASSPDLNTEAFF.

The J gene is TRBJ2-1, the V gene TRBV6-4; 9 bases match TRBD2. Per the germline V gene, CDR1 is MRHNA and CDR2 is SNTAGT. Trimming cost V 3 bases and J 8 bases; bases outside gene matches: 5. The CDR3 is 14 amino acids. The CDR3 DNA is TGTGCCAGCAGTGAAGGGACTAGCATCGATGAGCAGTTCTTC. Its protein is CASSEGTSIDEQFF.

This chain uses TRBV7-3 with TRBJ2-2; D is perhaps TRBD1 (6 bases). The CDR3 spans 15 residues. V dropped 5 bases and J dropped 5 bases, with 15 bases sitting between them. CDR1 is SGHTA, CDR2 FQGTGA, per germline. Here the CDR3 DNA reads TGTGCCAGCAGCCCAGGTGGGGGCGCAACCGGGGAGCTGTTTTTT. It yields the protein CASSPGGGATGELFF.

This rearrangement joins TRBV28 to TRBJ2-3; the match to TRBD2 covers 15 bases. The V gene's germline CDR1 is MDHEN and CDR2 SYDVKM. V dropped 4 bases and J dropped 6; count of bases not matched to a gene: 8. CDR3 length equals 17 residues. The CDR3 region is CASSSPGLAGGLDTQYF. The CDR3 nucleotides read TGTGCCAGCAGTTCCCCCGGACTAGCGGGGGGGCTGGATACGCAGTATTTT.

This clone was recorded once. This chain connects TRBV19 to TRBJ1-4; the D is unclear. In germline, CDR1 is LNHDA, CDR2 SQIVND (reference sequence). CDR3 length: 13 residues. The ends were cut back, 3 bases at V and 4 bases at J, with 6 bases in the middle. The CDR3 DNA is TGTGCCAGTAGTATGACACTTAATGAAAAACTGTTTTTT. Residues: CASSMTLNEKLFF.

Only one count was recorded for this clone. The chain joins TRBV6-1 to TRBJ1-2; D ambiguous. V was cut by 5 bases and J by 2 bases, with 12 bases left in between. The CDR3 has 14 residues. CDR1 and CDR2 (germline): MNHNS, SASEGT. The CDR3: CASSPEPGNYGYTF. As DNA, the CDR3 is TGTGCCAGCAGTCCGGAGCCCGGCAACTATGGCTACACCTTC.

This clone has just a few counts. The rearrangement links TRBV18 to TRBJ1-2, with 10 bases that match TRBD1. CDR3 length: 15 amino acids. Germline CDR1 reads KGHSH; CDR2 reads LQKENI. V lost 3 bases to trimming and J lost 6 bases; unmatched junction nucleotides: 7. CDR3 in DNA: TGTGCCAGCTCACCGGGACAGGGGACTTCTAATGGCTACACCTTC. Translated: CASSPGQGTSNGYTF. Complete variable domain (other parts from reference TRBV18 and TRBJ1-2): NAGVMQNPRHLVRRRGQEARLRCSPMKGHSHVYWYRQLPEEGLKFMVYLQKENIIDESGMPKERFSAEFPKEGPSILRIQQVVRGDSAAYFCASSPGQGTSNGYTFGSGTRLTVV.

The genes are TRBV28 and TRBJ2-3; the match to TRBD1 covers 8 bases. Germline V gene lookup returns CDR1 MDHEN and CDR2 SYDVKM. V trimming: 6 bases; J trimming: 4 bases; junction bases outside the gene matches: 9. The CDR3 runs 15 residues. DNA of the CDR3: TGTGCCAGCAGACCCGGACAGGGTCATGCAGATACGCAGTATTTT. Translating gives CASRPGQGHADTQYF. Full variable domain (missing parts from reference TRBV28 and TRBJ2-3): DVKVTQSSRYLVKRTGEKVFLECVQDMDHENMFWYRQDPGLGLRLIYFSYDVKMKEKGDIPEGYSVSREKKERFSLILESASTNQTSMYLCASRPGQGHADTQYFGPGTRLTVL.

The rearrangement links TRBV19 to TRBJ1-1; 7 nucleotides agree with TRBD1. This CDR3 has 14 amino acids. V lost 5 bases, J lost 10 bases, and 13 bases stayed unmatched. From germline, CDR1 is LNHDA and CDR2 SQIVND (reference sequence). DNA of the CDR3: TGTGCCAGTAGTGTCGGACAGGCCCAAACGGGAGCTTTCTTT. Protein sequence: CASSVGQAQTGAFF.

CDR3 amino acids: CASSRSGTSYNEQFF. CDR3 in DNA: TGTGCCAGCAGCCGTAGCGGTACCTCCTACAATGAGCAGTTCTTC. The chain joins TRBV5-8 to TRBJ2-1; a weak D match, TRBD2 (6 bases). Germline V CDR1 and CDR2: SGHTS, YDEGEE. The V and J ends lost 4 bases and 0 bases respectively, with 11 bases between them. This CDR3 spans 15 amino acids.

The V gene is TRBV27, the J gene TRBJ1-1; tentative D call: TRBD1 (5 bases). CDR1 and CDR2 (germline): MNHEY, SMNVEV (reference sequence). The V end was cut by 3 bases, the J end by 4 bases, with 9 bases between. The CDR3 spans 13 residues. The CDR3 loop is CASSFREGTEAFF. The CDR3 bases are TGTGCCAGCAGTTTCAGGGAGGGCACTGAAGCTTTCTTT.

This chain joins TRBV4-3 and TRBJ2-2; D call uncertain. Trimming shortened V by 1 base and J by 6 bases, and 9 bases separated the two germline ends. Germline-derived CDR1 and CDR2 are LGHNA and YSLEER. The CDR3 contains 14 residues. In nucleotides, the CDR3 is TGCGCCAGCAGCCAAGGTATCCCCCCCGGGGAGCTGTTTTTT. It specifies CASSQGIPPGELFF.

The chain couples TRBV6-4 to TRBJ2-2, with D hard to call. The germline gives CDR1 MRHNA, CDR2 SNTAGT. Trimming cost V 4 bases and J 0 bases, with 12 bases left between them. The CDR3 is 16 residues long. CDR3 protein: CASSVLAEPNTGELFF. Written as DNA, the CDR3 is TGTGCCAGCAGTGTTTTGGCCGAACCGAACACCGGGGAGCTGTTTTTT.

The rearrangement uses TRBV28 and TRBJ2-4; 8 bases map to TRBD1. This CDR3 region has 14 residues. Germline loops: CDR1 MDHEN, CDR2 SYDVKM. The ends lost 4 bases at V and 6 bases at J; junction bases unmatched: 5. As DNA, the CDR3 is TGTGCCAGCAGTTACCTCGGACAGGGAAACATTCAGTACTTC. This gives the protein CASSYLGQGNIQYF.

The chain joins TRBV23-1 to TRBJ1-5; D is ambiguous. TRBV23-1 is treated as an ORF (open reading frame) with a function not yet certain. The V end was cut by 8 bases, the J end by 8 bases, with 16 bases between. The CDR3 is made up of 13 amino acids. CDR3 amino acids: CASGRTGWEPQHF. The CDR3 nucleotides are TGCGCCAGCGGACGGACGGGGTGGGAGCCCCAGCATTTT.

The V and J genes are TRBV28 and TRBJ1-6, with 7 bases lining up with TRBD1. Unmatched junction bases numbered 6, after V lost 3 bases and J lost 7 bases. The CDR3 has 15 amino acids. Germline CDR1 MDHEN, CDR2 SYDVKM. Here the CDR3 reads CASSFLTGRNSPLHF. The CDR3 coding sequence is TGTGCCAGCAGTTTTCTGACAGGGAGGAATTCACCCCTCCACTTT. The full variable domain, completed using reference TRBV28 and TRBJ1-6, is DVKVTQSSRYLVKRTGEKVFLECVQDMDHENMFWYRQDPGLGLRLIYFSYDVKMKEKGDIPEGYSVSREKKERFSLILESASTNQTSMYLCASSFLTGRNSPLHFGNGTRLTVT.

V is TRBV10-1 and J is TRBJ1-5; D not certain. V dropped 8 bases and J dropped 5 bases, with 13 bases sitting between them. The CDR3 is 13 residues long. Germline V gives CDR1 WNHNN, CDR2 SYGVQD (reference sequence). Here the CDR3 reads CASSGRKDQPQHF. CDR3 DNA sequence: TGCGCCAGCTCTGGCCGAAAAGATCAGCCCCAGCATTTT.

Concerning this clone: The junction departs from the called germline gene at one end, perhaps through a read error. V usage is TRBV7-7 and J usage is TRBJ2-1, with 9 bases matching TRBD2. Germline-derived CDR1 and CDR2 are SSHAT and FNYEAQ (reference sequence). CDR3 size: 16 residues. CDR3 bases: TGTGCTAGCAGCTTAGAAGGCGGGAGGGCCTCCAATGAGCAGTTCTTC. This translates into CASSLEGGRASNEQFF.

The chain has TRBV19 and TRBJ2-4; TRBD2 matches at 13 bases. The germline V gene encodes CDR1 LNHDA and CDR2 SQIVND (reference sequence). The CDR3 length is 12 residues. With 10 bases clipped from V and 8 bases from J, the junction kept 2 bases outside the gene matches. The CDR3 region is CATGTSGDIQYF. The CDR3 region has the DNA TGTGCCACCGGGACTAGCGGGGACATTCAGTACTTC.

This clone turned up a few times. The DNA of the CDR3 is TGTGCCAGCTCACCCGGACAGGGAAGAGGGGGTAATGAAAAACTGTTTTTT. Encoded protein: CASSPGQGRGGNEKLFF. The chain uses TRBV18 and TRBJ1-4; 8 bases fit TRBD1. The V gene's germline CDR1 is KGHSH and CDR2 LQKENI. CDR3 size: 17 residues. After removal of 3 bases from V and 4 bases from J, the junction contained 10 bases not matched to a gene. Combining the CDR3 with reference TRBV18 and TRBJ1-4 gives the whole variable domain NAGVMQNPRHLVRRRGQEARLRCSPMKGHSHVYWYRQLPEEGLKFMVYLQKENIIDESGMPKERFSAEFPKEGPSILRIQQVVRGDSAAYFCASSPGQGRGGNEKLFFGSGTQLSVL.

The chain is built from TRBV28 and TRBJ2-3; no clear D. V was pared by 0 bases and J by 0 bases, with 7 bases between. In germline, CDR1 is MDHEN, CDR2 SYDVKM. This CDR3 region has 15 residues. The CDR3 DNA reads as TGTGCCAGCAGTTTATGGACAAAGAGCACAGATACGCAGTATTTT. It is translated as CASSLWTKSTDTQYF.

The CDR3 here is CASSHGAKNIQYF. The CDR3 DNA follows: TGCGCCAGCAGCCACGGGGCCAAAAACATTCAGTACTTC. The chain uses TRBV4-3 and TRBJ2-4; D unresolved. The CDR3 has 13 residues. V dropped 3 bases and J dropped 1 base, with 4 bases sitting between them. The germline gives CDR1 LGHNA, CDR2 YSLEER.

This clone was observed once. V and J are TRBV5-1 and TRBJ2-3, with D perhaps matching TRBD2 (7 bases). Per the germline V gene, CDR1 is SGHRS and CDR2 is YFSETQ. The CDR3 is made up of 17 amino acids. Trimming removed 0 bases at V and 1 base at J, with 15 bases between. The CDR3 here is CASSLAGGLGGTDTQYF. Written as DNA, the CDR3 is TGCGCCAGCAGCTTGGCCGGGGGGCTGGGAGGCACAGATACGCAGTATTTT.

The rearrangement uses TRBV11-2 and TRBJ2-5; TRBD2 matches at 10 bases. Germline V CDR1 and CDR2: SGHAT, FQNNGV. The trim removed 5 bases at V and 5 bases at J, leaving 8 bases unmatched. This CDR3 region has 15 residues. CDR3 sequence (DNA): TGTGCCAGCAGCCTCTTTAGCGGGGGGACCGAGACCCAGTACTTC. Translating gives CASSLFSGGTETQYF.